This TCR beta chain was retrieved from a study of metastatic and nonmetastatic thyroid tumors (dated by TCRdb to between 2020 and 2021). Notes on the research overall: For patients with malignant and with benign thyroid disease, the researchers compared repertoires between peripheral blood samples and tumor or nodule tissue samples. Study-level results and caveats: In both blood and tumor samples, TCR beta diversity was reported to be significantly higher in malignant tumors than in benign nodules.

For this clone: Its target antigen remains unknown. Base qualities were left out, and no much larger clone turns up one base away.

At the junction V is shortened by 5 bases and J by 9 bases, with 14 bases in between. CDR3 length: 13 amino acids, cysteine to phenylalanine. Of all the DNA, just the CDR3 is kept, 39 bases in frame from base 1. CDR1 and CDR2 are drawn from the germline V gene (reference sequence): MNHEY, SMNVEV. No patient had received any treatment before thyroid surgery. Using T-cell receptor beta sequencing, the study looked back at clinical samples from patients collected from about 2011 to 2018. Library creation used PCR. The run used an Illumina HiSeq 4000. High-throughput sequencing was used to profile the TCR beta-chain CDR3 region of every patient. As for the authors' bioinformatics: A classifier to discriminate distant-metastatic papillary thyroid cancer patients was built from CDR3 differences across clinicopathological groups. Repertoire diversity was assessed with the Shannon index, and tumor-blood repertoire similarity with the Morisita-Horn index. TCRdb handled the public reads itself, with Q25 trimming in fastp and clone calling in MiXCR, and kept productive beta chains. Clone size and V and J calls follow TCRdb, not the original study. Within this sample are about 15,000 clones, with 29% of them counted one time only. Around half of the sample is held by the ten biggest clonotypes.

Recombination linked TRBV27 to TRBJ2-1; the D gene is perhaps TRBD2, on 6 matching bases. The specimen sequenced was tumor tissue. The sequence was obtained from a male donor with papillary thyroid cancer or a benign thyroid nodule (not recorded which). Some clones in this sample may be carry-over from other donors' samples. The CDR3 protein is CASSLGGFGEQFF. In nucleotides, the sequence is TGTGCCAGCAGTCTTGGGGGGTTTGGTGAGCAGTTCTTC.